The clone carrying this T cell receptor (beta chain) showed up many times. The data were taken from a study of spatial heterogeneity in lung cancer. The time point here: sample taken at primary tumor resection. TCRs were sequenced from unsorted whole RNA of tumor, nontumor lung or PBMC. Donors were around 70 untreated early-stage non-small cell lung cancer patients. TCR cDNA molecules each carried a unique molecular identifier. MiXCR, applied by TCRdb to the 5' RACE reads, yields one record per CDR3 protein. The sample includes 9,500 to 15,000 distinct CDR3 sequences, approximately 6.2% seen only once; the top ten take under 13%. Trimming removed 7 bases from V and 2 bases from J, with 13 bases in between. The CDR3 has 14 residues.

The sequenced sample was normal lung tissue next to the tumor, obtained at surgery. The TCR comes from a male donor with early-stage non-small cell lung cancer. This chain connects TRBV12-3 or TRBV12-4 to TRBJ2-3; no definite D call. CDR3: CASTLRSHTDTQYF. DNA for the CDR3: TGTGCCAGCACCCTCCGCAGTCACACAGATACGCAGTATTTT.